This T cell receptor beta chain was recovered during a study of blood T cell repertoires in COVID-19. About the study: The origin of the acute and convalescent COVID-19 samples was the United States, Italy and Spain. Nucleic acid was either cDNA or gDNA, and it came from T cells, B-cell-depleted T cells, or PBMCs.

V shed 2 bases and J 3 bases; nucleotides not matched to a gene: 3. The CDR3 is 15 amino acids. Germline values: CDR1 LNHDA, CDR2 SQIVND (reference sequence). Authors' data handling: Nucleated cell number was recorded as an estimate derived from reference gene primer amplification. Libraries were prepared by immunoSEQ multiplex PCR; TCRdb keeps only in-frame clonotypes and omits some of them. The V and J calls and the clone size are those of that table, but D and trimming were determined from the DNA. Counted here are roughly 200,000 clones, around 82% occurring once; the ten biggest clones make up approximately 4.8%.

The sequenced sample consisted of peripheral blood. The source is a man between 50 and 59 years old with active or convalescent COVID-19. The chain is built from TRBV19 and TRBJ1-1; 10 bases map to TRBD1. The CDR3 spells CASSIFGQGDTEAFF. The CDR3 region has the DNA TGTGCCAGTAGTATATTTGGACAGGGGGACACTGAAGCTTTCTTT.